The present entry profiles one T cell receptor (beta chain) with its context. There is no known antigen for this receptor. HCMV serostatus was determined by detecting HCMV-specific IgG in serum with a commercial ELISA kit. Peripheral blood mononuclear cells were isolated from blood by Ficoll density gradient centrifugation. The sequencing machine was an Illumina HiSeq 2000. 5'RACE template switching, by which a universal primer site and unique molecular identifiers were added, was used to make TCR beta cDNA libraries. cDNA synthesis was primed from the TCR beta constant segment, followed by two successive PCR amplification steps. Per the authors' processing: MIGEC was used to demultiplex reads and group reads by UMI, and MiTCR was used to assemble and quantify clonotypes. Only TCR cDNA sequences supported by at least two reads were kept to exclude erroneous sequences. Downstream repertoire analysis used the tcR package, and clonotypes were matched across fractions by CDR3 nucleotide sequence plus V segment. Antigen specificity was annotated against VDJdb with VDJmatch, allowing one amino acid substitution in CDR3. TCRdb reprocessed the reads into one record per CDR3 protein sequence, lacking DNA. These V and J calls originate from TCRdb's pipeline instead of the authors' own analysis. The sample table gives roughly 300,000 distinct CDR3 sequences. The ten largest clonotypes hold roughly 4.2% of the sample.

The data were obtained in a study of T cells expressing NK-cell markers (TCRdb year 2020). For the wider study: TCR beta-chain repertoires were profiled in sorted CD3+CD56+NKG2C+, CD3+CD56+NKG2C- and CD3+CD56-NKG2C+ T-cell subsets from roughly eight donors. Of the eight sequenced donors, seven were found to be HCMV-seropositive and one was found to be HCMV-seronegative. Randomly selected healthy volunteers, three men and five women, were used as the eight sequenced donors. The libraries were sequenced on Illumina HiSeq 2000/2500, MiSeq or NextSeq, producing 2 x 150 bp reads.

Points the paper makes about the study in general: Those dominant clonotypes were again the most abundant among CD3+CD56-NKG2C+ cells in a handful of donors, at about 25-65%. Whether the expanded NKG2C-expressing T cell clones were specific for HCMV antigens was left unclear. In roughly 6 donors, the dominant CD3+CD56+NKG2C+ clonotypes were found to rank among the top 10 CD8+ clonotypes and to make up about 1.0-7.5% of CD8+ T cells.

Sample: blood T cells: a sorted CD56 or NKG2C T cell subset, CD4+ or CD8+ T cells, or bulk PBMC T cells (not recorded which). This clonotype was sampled from a woman between 18 and 69 years old in good health.

The CDR3 protein is CASSDLTGTASTEAFF. This sequence uses TRBV25-1 and TRBJ1-1; the D call from TCRdb, TRBD1, cannot be confirmed without DNA. Via the germline V gene, CDR1 is MGHDK and CDR2 SYGVNS. The CDR3 starts with the cysteine, ends with the phenylalanine, and has 16 residues. No DNA is recorded.